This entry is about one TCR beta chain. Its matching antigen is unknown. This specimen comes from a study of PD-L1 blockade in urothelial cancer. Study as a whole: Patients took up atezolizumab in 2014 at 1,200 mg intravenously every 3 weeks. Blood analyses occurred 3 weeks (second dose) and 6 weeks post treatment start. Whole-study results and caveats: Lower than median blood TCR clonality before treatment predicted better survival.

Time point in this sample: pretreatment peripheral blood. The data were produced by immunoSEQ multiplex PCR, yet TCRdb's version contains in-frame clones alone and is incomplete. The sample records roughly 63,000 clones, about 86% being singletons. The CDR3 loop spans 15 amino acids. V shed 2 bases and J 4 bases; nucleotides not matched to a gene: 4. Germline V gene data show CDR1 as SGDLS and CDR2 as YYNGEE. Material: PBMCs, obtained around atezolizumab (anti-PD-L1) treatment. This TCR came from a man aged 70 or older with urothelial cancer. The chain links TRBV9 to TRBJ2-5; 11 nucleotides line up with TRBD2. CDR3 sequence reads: CASSVAGLAGETQYF. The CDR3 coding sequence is TGTGCCAGCAGCGTCGCCGGACTAGCGGGAGAGACCCAGTACTTC. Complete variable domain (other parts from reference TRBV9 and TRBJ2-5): DSGVTQTPKHLITATGQRVTLRCSPRSGDLSVYWYQQSLDQGLQFLIQYYNGEERAKGNILERFSAQQFPDLHSELNLSSLELGDSALYFCASSVAGLAGETQYFGPGTRLLVL.